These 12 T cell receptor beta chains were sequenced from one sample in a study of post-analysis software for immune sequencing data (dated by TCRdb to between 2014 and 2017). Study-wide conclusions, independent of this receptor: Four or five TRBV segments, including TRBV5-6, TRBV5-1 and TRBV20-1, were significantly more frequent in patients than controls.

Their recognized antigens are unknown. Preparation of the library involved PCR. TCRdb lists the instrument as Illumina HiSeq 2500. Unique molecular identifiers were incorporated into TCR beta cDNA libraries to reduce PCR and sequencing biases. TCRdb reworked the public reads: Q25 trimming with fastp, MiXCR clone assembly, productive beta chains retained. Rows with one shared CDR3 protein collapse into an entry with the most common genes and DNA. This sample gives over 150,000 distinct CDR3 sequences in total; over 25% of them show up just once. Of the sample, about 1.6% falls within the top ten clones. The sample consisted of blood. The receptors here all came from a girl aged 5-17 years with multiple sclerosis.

CDR3 loop: CASSPLADSNTGELFF. The CDR3 coding sequence is TGTGCCAGCAGCCCACTAGCGGATTCGAACACCGGGGAGCTGTTTTTT. The J gene is TRBJ2-2, the V gene TRBV3-1, with 8 bases that match TRBD2. The CDR3 consists of 16 residues. Trimming took 4 bases from V and 0 from J; bases not matched to a gene: 4. Germline CDR1 LGHDT, CDR2 YNNKEL (reference sequence). Complete variable domain (other parts from reference TRBV3-1 and TRBJ2-2): DTAVSQTPKYLVTQMGNDKSIKCEQNLGHDTMYWYKQDSKKFLKIMFSYNNKELIINETVPNRFSPKSPDKAHLNLHINSLELGDSAVYFCASSPLADSNTGELFFGEGSRLTVL.

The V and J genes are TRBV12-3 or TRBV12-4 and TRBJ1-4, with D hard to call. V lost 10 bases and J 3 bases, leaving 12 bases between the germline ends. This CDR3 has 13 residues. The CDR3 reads CATRGGANEKLFF. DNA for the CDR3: TGTGCCACCCGTGGCGGAGCTAATGAAAAACTGTTTTTT.

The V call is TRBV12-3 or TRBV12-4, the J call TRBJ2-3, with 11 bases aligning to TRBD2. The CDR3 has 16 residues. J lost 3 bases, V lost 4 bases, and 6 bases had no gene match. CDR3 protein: CASSYGTSGLTDTQYF. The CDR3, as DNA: TGTGCCAGCAGTTATGGGACTAGCGGACTTACAGATACGCAGTATTTT.

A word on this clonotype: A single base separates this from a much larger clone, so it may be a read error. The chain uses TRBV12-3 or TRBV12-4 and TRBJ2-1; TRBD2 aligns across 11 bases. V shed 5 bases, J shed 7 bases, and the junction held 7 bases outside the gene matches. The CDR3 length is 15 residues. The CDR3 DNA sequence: TGTGCCAGCAGTCTCTCTAGCGGGAGGACGAATGAGCAGTTCTTC. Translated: CASSLSSGRTNEQFF.

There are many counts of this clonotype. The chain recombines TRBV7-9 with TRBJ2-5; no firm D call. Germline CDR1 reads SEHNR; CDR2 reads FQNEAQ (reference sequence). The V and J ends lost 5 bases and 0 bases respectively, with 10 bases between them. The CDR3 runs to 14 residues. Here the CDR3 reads CASSRRTDQETQYF. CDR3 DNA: TGTGCCAGCAGCCGCCGGACGGACCAAGAGACCCAGTACTTC.

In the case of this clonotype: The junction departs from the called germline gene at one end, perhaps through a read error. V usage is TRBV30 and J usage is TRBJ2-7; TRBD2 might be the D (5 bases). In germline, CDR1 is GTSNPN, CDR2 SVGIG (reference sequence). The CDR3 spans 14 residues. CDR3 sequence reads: CVWSRRSLGDEQYF. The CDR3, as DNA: TGTGTCTGGAGCAGGAGGTCCCTTGGAGACGAGCAGTACTTC. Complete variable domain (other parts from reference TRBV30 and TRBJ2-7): SQTIHQWPATLVQPVGSPLSLECTVEGTSNPNLYWYRQAAGRGLQLLFYSVGIGQISSEVPQNLSASRPQDRQFILSSKKLLLSDSGFYLCVWSRRSLGDEQYFGPGTRLTVT.

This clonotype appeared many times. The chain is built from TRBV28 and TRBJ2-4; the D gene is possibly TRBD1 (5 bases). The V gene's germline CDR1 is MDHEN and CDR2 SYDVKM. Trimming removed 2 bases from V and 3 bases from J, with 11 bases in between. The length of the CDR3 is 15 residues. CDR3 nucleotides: TGTGCCAGCAGTTTACGCCCAGGGTACAAAAACATTCAGTACTTC. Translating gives CASSLRPGYKNIQYF.

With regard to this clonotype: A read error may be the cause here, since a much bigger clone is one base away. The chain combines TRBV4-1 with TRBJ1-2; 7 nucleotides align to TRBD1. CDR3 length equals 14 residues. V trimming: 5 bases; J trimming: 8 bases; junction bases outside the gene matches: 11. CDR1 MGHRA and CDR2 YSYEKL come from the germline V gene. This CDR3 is CASSGSRGVEGYTF. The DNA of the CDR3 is TGCGCCAGCAGCGGCTCCAGGGGGGTGGAGGGCTACACCTTC.

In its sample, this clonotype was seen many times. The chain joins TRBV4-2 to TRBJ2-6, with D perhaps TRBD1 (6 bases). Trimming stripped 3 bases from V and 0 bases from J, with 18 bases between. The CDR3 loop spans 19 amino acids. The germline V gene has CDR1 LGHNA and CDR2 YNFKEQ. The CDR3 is CASSQDRQEPPSGANVLTF. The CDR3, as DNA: TGTGCCAGCAGCCAGGATCGACAGGAGCCTCCCTCTGGGGCCAACGTCCTGACTTTC.

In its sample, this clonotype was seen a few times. CDR3: CASSPPGQGKGAEAFF. CDR3 DNA: TGTGCCAGCAGCCCCCCGGGACAGGGAAAGGGAGCTGAAGCTTTCTTT. The chain is built from TRBV28 and TRBJ1-1; 9 positions match TRBD1. CDR3 length equals 16 residues. CDR1 is MDHEN and CDR2 is SYDVKM in the germline V gene. V was pared by 6 bases and J by 6 bases, with 14 bases of the junction left unmatched.

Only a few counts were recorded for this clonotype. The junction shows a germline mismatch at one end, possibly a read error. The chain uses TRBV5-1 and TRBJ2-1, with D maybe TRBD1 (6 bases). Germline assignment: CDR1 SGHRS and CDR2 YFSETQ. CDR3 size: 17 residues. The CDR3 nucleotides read TGCGCCAGCAGCCATTTTGGGCAGGGGACCCTCTACAATGGGCAGTTCTTC. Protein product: CASSHFGQGTLYNGQFF.

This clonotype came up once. Here the CDR3 reads CASRRDRGYGYTF. DNA for the CDR3: TGTGCCAGCAGGCGGGACAGGGGCTATGGCTACACCTTC. This chain links TRBV12-3 or TRBV12-4 with TRBJ1-2; TRBD1 matches 10 bases. The CDR3 extends over 13 amino acids. V trimming: 6 bases; J trimming: 4 bases; junction bases outside the gene matches: 2.